This T cell receptor (beta chain) was captured in a study of cytomegalovirus exposure and HLA in healthy donors. Notes on the study in general: Productive status was seen about 90% or about 30% of the time for most TCR beta V segments in an earlier analysis. As was reported, the HLA-A and HLA-B alleles of most subjects were accurately predicted from TCR beta sequences. Rarity marked most TCR sequences, yet some public TCRs occurred in many donors.

Both 60 Vbeta primers and 13 Jbeta primers went into the PCR. This table comes from immunoSEQ multiplex PCR, and its TCRdb copy is limited to in-frame clones, with some not included. The table records 130,000 to 150,000 clones, approximately 71% of them present only once. In regard to this clone: Its antigen is not identified.

The CDR3 contains 13 residues. Germline V CDR1 and CDR2: SGDLS, YYNGEE. V lost 3 bases to trimming and J lost 4 bases; unmatched junction nucleotides: 2. Donors were ostensibly healthy at sampling, although undocumented immune exposures were probable. The material sequenced was PBMCs. V is TRBV9 and J is TRBJ2-5, with 8 bases matching TRBD1. The TCR comes from a woman aged 50 to 60 in good health and CMV-seronegative. CDR3 nucleotides: TGTGCCAGCAGCGGGGGACAGGCAGAGACCCAGTACTTC. Its protein product is CASSGGQAETQYF.